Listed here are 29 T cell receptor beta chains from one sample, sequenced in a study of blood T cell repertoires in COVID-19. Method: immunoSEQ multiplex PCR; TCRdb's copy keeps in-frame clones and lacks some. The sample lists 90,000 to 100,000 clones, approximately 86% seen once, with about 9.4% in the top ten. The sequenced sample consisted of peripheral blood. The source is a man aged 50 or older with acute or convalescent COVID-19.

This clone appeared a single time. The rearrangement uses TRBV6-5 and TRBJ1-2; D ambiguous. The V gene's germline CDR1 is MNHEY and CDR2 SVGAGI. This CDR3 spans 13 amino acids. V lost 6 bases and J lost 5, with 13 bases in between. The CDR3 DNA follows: TGTGCCAGCAGCCCCGGGTCAACTTATGGCTACACCTTC. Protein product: CASSPGSTYGYTF.

The CDR3, as DNA: TGCGCCAGCAGCTTGTTAGAAACCGGGGAGCTGTTTTTT. It codes for CASSLLETGELFF. The J gene is TRBJ2-2, the V gene TRBV5-1; D uncertain. The V end lost 1 base, the J end lost 5 bases, and 6 bases lay between the germline ends. This CDR3 has 13 amino acids. Germline-derived CDR1 and CDR2 are SGHRS and YFSETQ.

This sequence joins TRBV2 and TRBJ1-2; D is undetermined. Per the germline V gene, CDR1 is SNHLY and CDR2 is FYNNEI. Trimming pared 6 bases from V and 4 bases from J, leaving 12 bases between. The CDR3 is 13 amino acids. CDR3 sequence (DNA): TGTGCCAGCAGCGGAAATATAGCCTATGGCTACACCTTC. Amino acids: CASSGNIAYGYTF. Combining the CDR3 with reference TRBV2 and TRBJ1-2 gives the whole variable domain EPEVTQTPSHQVTQMGQEVILRCVPISNHLYFYWYRQILGQKVEFLVSFYNNEISEKSEIFDDQFSVERPDGSNFTLKIRSTKLEDSAMYFCASSGNIAYGYTFGSGTRLTVV.

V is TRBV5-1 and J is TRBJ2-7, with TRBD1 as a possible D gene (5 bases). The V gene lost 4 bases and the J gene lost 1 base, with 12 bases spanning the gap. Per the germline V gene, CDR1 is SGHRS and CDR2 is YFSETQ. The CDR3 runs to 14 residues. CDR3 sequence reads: CASSLMSGSYEQYF. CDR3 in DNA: TGCGCCAGCAGCCTCATGTCAGGGTCCTACGAGCAGTACTTC.

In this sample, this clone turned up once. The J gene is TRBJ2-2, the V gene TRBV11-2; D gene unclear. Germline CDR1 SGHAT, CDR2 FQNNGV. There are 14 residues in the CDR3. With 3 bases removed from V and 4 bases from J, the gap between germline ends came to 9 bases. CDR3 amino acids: CASSFSPGTGELFF. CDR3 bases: TGTGCCAGCAGCTTCTCCCCAGGCACCGGGGAGCTGTTTTTT.

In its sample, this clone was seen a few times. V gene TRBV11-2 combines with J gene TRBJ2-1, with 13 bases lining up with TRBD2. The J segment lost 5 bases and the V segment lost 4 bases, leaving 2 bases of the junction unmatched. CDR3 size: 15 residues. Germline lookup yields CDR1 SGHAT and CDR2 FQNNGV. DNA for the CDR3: TGTGCCAGCAGCTCTGGACTAGCGGGGGACAATGAGCAGTTCTTC. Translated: CASSSGLAGDNEQFF.

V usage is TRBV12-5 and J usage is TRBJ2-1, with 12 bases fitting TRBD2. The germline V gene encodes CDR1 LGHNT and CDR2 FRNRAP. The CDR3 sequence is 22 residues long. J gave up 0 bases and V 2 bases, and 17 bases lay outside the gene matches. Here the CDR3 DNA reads TGTGCTAGTGGTTTGCCAAGGAGGGACAGCGGACTAGCGGGAAGCTCCTACAATGAGCAGTTCTTC. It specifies CASGLPRRDSGLAGSSYNEQFF.

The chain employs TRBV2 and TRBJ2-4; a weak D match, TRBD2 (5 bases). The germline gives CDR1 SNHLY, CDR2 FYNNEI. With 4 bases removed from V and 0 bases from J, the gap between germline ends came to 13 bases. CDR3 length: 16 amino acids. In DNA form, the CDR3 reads TGTGCCAGCAGTGCACCCTCAGGACTAGCCAAAAACATTCAGTACTTC. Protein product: CASSAPSGLAKNIQYF.

In DNA form, the CDR3 reads TGTGCCACCAGTGATTTCGGGGCTAGCGGGAGGGATAAGCAGTTCTTC. Translation gives CATSDFGASGRDKQFF. The chain recombines TRBV24-1 with TRBJ2-1, with 12 bases fitting TRBD2. CDR3 length: 16 amino acids. Trimming at V came to 1 base and at J to 11 bases, leaving 8 bases not matched to a gene. Per germline, CDR1 KGHDR and CDR2 SFDVKD.

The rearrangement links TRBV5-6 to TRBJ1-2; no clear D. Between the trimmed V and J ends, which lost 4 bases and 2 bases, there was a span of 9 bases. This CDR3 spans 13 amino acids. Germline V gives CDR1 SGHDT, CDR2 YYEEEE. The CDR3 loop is CASSPGRNYGYTF. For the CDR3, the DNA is TGTGCCAGCAGCCCCGGGAGGAACTATGGCTACACCTTC.

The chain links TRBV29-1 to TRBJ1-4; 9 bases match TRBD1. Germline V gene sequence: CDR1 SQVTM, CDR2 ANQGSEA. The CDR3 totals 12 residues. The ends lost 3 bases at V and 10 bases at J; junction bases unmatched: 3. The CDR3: CSVEDRGGKLFF. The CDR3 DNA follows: TGCAGCGTTGAGGACAGGGGAGGAAAACTGTTTTTT. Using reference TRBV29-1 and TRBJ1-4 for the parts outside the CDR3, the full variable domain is SAVISQKPSRDICQRGTSLTIQCQVDSQVTMMFWYRQQPGQSLTLIATANQGSEATYESGFVIDKFPISRPNLTFSTLTVSNMSPEDSSIYLCSVEDRGGKLFFGSGTQLSVL.

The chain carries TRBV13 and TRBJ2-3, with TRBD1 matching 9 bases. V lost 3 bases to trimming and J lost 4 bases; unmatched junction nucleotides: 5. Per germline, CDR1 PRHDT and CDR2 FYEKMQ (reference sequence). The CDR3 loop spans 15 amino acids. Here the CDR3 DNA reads TGTGCCAGCAGCTTGCCCGGACAGGGGCCAGATACGCAGTATTTT. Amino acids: CASSLPGQGPDTQYF.

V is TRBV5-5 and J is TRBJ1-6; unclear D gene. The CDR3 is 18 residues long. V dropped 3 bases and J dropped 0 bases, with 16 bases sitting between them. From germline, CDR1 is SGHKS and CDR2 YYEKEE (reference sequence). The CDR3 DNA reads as TGTGCCAGCAGCTCCCGGGATATCCAAAGCTCCTATAATTCACCCCTCCACTTT. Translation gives CASSSRDIQSSYNSPLHF. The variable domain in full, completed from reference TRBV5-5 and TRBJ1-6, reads DAGVTQSPTHLIKTRGQQVTLRCSPISGHKSVSWYQQVLGQGPQFIFQYYEKEERGRGNFPDRFSARQFPNYSSELNVNALLLGDSALYLCASSSRDIQSSYNSPLHFGNGTRLTVT.

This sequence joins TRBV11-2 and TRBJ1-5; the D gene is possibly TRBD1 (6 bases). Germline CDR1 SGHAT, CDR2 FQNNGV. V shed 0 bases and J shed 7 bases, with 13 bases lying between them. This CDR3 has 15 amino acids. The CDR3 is CASSLDVGAYQPQHF. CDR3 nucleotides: TGTGCCAGCAGCTTAGACGTGGGGGCTTACCAGCCCCAGCATTTT.

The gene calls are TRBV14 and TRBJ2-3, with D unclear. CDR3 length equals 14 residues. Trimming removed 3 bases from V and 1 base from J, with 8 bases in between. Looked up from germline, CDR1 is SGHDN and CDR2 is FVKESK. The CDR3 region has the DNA TGTGCCAGCAGCCAGAGTTTCCGCACAGATACGCAGTATTTT. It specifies CASSQSFRTDTQYF.

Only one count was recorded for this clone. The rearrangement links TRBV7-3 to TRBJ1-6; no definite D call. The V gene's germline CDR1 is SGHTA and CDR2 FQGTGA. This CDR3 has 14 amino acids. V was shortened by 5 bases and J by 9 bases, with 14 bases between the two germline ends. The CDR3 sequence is CASSPRGGSSPLHF. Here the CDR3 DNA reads TGTGCCAGCAGCCCTCGGGGAGGTAGTTCACCCCTCCACTTT.

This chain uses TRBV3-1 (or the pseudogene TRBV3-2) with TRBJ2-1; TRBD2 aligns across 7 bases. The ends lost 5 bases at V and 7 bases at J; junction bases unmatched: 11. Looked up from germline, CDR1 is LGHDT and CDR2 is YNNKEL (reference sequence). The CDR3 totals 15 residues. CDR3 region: CASSDWTRGTNEQFF. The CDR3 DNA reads TGTGCCAGCAGCGACTGGACTAGGGGTACGAATGAGCAGTTCTTC.

As DNA, the CDR3 is TGTGCCAGCAGTGTAGGGACAGGGGGCGAGTATGAAAAACTGTTTTTT. It encodes CASSVGTGGEYEKLFF. The J gene is TRBJ1-4, the V gene TRBV27; the match to TRBD1 covers 12 bases. Per germline, CDR1 MNHEY and CDR2 SMNVEV (reference sequence). Trimming took 5 bases from V and 6 from J; bases not matched to a gene: 7. This CDR3 comprises 16 residues.

CDR3 sequence: CASSYLNYGYTF. CDR3 nucleotides: TGTGCCAGCTCTTACCTAAACTATGGCTACACCTTC. The rearrangement uses TRBV28 and TRBJ1-2; D gene unclear. Trimming shortened V by 8 bases and J by 2 bases, and 9 bases separated the two germline ends. This CDR3 spans 12 amino acids. Germline V gives CDR1 MDHEN, CDR2 SYDVKM.

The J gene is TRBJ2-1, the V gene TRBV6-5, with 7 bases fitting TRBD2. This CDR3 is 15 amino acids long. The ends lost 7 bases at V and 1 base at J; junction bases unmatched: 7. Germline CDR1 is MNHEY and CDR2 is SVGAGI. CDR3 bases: TGTGCCAGCACCCGAGAGCGGGGTTCCTACAATGAGCAGTTCTTC. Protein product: CASTRERGSYNEQFF.

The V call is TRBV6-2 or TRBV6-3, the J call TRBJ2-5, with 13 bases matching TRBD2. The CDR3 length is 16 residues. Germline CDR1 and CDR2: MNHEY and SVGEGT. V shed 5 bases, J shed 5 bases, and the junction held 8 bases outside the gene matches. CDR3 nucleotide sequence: TGTGCCAGCAGTACCGGGACTAGCGGGACCTGGGAGACCCAGTACTTC. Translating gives CASSTGTSGTWETQYF.

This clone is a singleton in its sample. The CDR3 region has the DNA TGTGCCAGCAGCCTTGTAGGGACAGGGGTCCCCTGGGTCGCCGGGGAGCTGTTTTTT. This gives the protein CASSLVGTGVPWVAGELFF. The chain uses TRBV3-1 (or the pseudogene TRBV3-2) and TRBJ2-2, with 10 bases identical to TRBD1. V was clipped by 4 bases and J by 6 bases; unmatched bases: 17. From germline, CDR1 is LGHDT and CDR2 YNNKEL (reference sequence). This CDR3 region has 19 residues.

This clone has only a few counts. The CDR3 region has the DNA TGCGCCAGCAGCCAAACTTTGAGTGGGACAGGGGTGTACAATGGCTACACCTTC. This encodes CASSQTLSGTGVYNGYTF. The gene calls are TRBV4-1 and TRBJ1-2, with 10 bases that match TRBD1. V shed 2 bases, J shed 6 bases, and the junction held 15 bases outside the gene matches. The CDR3 totals 18 residues. CDR1 and CDR2 (germline): MGHRA, YSYEKL.

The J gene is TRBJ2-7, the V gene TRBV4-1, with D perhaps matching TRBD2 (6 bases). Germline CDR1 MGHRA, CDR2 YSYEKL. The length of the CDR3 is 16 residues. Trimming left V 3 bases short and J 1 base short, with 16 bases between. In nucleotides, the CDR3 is TGCGCCAGCAGCCACCCGGCGGGGACGGGGTCCTACGAGCAGTACTTC. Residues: CASSHPAGTGSYEQYF.

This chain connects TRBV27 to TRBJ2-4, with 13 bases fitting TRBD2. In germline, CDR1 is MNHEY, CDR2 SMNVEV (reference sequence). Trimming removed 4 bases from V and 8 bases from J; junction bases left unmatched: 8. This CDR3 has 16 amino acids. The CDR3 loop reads CASSSLAGGPVDIQYF. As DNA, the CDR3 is TGTGCCAGCAGTTCACTAGCGGGAGGGCCCGTAGACATTCAGTACTTC.

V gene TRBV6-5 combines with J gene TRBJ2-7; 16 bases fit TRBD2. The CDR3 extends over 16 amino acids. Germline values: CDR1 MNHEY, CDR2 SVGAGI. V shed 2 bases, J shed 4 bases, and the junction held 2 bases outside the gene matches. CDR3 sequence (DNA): TGTGCCAGCAGTTACGAGGGACTAGCGGGAGGGTACGAGCAGTACTTC. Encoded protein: CASSYEGLAGGYEQYF.

The CDR3 region is CASSLAATNEKLFF. CDR3 bases: TGTGCCAGCAGCTTAGCCGCAACTAATGAAAAACTGTTTTTT. This rearrangement joins TRBV7-8 to TRBJ1-4, with no clear D. The CDR3 has 14 residues. Trimming cost V 0 bases and J 0 bases, with 2 bases left between them. The germline gives CDR1 SGHVS, CDR2 FQNEAQ.

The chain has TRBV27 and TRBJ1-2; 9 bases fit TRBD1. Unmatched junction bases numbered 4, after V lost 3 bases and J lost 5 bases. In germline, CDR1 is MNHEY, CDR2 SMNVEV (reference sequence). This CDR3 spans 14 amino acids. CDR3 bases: TGTGCCAGCAGTTTGGGACAGGGCGGGTATGGCTACACCTTC. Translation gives CASSLGQGGYGYTF.

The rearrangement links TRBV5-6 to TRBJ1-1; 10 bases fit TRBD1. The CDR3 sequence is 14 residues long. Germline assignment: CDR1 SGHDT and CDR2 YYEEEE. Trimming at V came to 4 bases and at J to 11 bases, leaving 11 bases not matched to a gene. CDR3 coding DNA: TGTGCCAGCAGCCCAGGGACAGGGGATCTCCTGGCTTTCTTT. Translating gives CASSPGTGDLLAFF.